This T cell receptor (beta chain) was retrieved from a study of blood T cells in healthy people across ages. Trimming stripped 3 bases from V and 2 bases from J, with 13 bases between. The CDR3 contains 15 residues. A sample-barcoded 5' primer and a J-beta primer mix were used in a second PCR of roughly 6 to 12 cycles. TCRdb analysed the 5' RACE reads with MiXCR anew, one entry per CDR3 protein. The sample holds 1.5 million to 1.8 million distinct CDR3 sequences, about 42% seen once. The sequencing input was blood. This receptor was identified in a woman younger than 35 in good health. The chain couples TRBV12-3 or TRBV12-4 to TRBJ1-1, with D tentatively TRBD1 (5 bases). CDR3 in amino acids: CASSFQGILNTEAFF. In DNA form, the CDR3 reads TGTGCCAGCAGTTTTCAGGGCATCTTAAACACTGAAGCTTTCTTT.